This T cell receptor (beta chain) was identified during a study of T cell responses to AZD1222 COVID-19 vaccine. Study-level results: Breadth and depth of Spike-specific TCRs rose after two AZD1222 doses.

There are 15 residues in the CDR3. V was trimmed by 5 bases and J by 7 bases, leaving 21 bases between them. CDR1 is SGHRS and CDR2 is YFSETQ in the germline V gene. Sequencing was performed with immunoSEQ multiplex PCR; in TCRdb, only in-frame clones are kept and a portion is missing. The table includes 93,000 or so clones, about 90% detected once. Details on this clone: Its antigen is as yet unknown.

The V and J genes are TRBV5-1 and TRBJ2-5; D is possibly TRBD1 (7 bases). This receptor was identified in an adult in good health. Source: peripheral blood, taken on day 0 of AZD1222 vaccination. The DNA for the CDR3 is TGCGCCAGCAGTTCGGGGGCAGGGGGAATAGCGACCCAGTACTTC. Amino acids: CASSSGAGGIATQYF.